Presented here are 24 T cell receptor beta chains from one specimen sequenced in a study of T-cell memory formation after mild COVID-19. A single record per CDR3 protein comes from TCRdb applying MiXCR to the 5' RACE reads. The top ten clones hold about 22% of a sample with 350,000 to 500,000 distinct CDR3 sequences, more than 15% of them seen once. The sequenced sample consisted of PBMCs or a T cell subset sorted from them (not recorded which). These receptors came from a man younger than 30 who had mild COVID-19 (a few samples of this study predate the infection). Cell type and time point are not known.

Only a few counts were recorded for this clonotype. This sequence joins TRBV7-9 and TRBJ1-3; D gene unclear. The germline V gene has CDR1 SEHNR and CDR2 FQNEAQ (reference sequence). CDR3 size: 16 residues. Trimming removed 5 bases at V and 2 bases at J, with 16 bases between. The CDR3 coding sequence is TGTGCCAGCAGCGTCCGCGGTAATTTTCCTGGAAACACCATATATTTT. Its translation is CASSVRGNFPGNTIYF.

In its sample, this clonotype was seen once. This chain connects TRBV12-3 or TRBV12-4 to TRBJ1-2, with TRBD1 as a possible D gene (5 bases). V gave up 5 bases and J gave up 3 bases, with 16 bases separating them. This CDR3 is built from 15 residues. CDR3 DNA sequence: TGTGCCAGCAGTGCAAGACAGATTCCGGACTATGGCTACACCTTC. It is translated as CASSARQIPDYGYTF.

The chain joins TRBV27 to TRBJ1-6; D not resolved. The CDR3 contains 16 residues. Germline V gives CDR1 MNHEY, CDR2 SMNVEV (reference sequence). Deletions cut 6 bases from V and 4 bases from J, with 16 bases between. In DNA form, the CDR3 reads TGTGCCAGCAGGTCCCCCTTAAGGACTTATAATTCACCCCTCCACTTT. Translating it yields CASRSPLRTYNSPLHF.

This clonotype has only a few counts. The chain is built from TRBV28 and TRBJ2-5; TRBD2 aligns across 10 bases. Unmatched junction bases numbered 6, after V lost 1 base and J lost 4 bases. The CDR3 is 16 amino acids. From germline, CDR1 is MDHEN and CDR2 SYDVKM. This chain's CDR3 is CASSLLSGGARETQYF. The CDR3 nucleotides are TGTGCCAGCAGTTTATTGAGCGGGGGGGCCAGAGAGACCCAGTACTTC.

V and J are TRBV6-1 and TRBJ2-1; 10 bases match TRBD1. Germline lookup yields CDR1 MNHNS and CDR2 SASEGT. This CDR3 is 16 amino acids long. Trimming at V came to 4 bases and at J to 10 bases, leaving 13 bases not matched to a gene. In DNA form, the CDR3 reads TGTGCCAGCAGTGGGAAACCGGGACAGGGGTCGGTGGAGCAGTTCTTC. This sequence encodes CASSGKPGQGSVEQFF.

V usage is TRBV10-1 and J usage is TRBJ2-3; 8 bases fit TRBD2. The germline gives CDR1 WNHNN, CDR2 SYGVQD (reference sequence). The CDR3 is made up of 15 amino acids. The V gene end was trimmed by 3 bases and the J gene end by 6 bases; junction bases not matched to a gene: 8. The CDR3 sequence: CASSDFEPGGDTQYF. As DNA, the CDR3 is TGCGCCAGCAGTGACTTCGAACCGGGGGGGGATACGCAGTATTTT.

This clonotype was observed a handful of times. This rearrangement joins TRBV7-2 to TRBJ1-1; 9 bases are a match to TRBD1. This CDR3 comprises 15 residues. CDR1 SGHTA and CDR2 FQGNSA come from the germline V gene. Trimming removed 6 bases from V and 4 bases from J; junction bases left unmatched: 9. The DNA for the CDR3 is TGTGCCAGCAGACCCACAACAGGGGGCGGCACTGAAGCTTTCTTT. This codes for CASRPTTGGGTEAFF. Full variable domain (remainder filled in from reference TRBV7-2 and TRBJ1-1): GAGVSQSPSNKVTEKGKDVELRCDPISGHTALYWYRQSLGQGLEFLIYFQGNSAPDKSGLPSDRFSAERTGGSVSTLTIQRTQQEDSAVYLCASRPTTGGGTEAFFGQGTRLTVV.

This clonotype has more than one count but fewer than ten. The V call is TRBV5-1, the J call TRBJ2-5; 10 bases map to TRBD2. CDR3 size: 16 residues. The germline V gene encodes CDR1 SGHRS and CDR2 YFSETQ. V was clipped by 0 bases and J by 2 bases; unmatched bases: 4. The CDR3 here is CASSLVGSGRQETQYF. The DNA of the CDR3 is TGCGCCAGCAGCTTGGTCGGTAGCGGGAGGCAAGAGACCCAGTACTTC.

In its sample, this clonotype was seen many times. The J gene is TRBJ2-3, the V gene TRBV5-5; D not certain. The CDR3 length is 15 residues. The V and J ends lost 0 bases and 0 bases respectively, with 8 bases between them. The germline gives CDR1 SGHKS, CDR2 YYEKEE (reference sequence). Here the CDR3 reads CASSLGVTSTDTQYF. The CDR3, as DNA: TGTGCCAGCAGCTTGGGGGTAACTAGCACAGATACGCAGTATTTT.

This sequence joins TRBV5-1 and TRBJ2-3, with 12 bases matching TRBD2. Germline V gene lookup returns CDR1 SGHRS and CDR2 YFSETQ. The CDR3 is made up of 16 amino acids. The trim removed 3 bases at V and 6 bases at J, leaving 8 bases unmatched. The CDR3 DNA follows: TGCGCCAGCAGCTCGGGGCCGGGGACTAGCGGGGATACGCAGTATTTT. It specifies CASSSGPGTSGDTQYF. The variable domain in full, with the rest retrieved from reference TRBV5-1 and TRBJ2-3, is KAGVTQTPRYLIKTRGQQVTLSCSPISGHRSVSWYQQTPGQGLQFLFEYFSETQRNKGNFPGRFSGRQFSNSRSEMNVSTLELGDSALYLCASSSGPGTSGDTQYFGPGTRLTVL.

The chain couples TRBV12-3 or TRBV12-4 to TRBJ2-3, with unresolved D. This CDR3 comprises 14 residues. V dropped 5 bases and J dropped 5 bases, with 14 bases sitting between them. The CDR3 region is CASSLPLAGDTQYF. In nucleotides, the CDR3 is TGTGCCAGCAGTCTCCCTTTGGCTGGAGATACGCAGTATTTT.

This clonotype was found once. The chain carries TRBV9 and TRBJ2-1; TRBD2 matches at 8 bases. Germline CDR1 and CDR2: SGDLS and YYNGEE. The ends lost 4 bases at V and 7 bases at J; junction bases unmatched: 7. This CDR3 is 14 amino acids long. CDR3 DNA: TGTGCCAGCAGCCTAGCGGGCTTTCTTAATGAGCAGTTCTTC. It codes for CASSLAGFLNEQFF.

This clonotype has at least ten counts. The V gene is TRBV7-3, the J gene TRBJ2-5, with 8 bases identical to TRBD2. The V and J ends lost 5 bases and 5 bases, in that order; junction bases with no gene match: 10. The CDR3 loop spans 15 amino acids. CDR1 is SGHTA and CDR2 is FQGTGA in the germline V gene. The CDR3 DNA reads TGTGCCAGCAGCCCCAGTGGTAGCGGGGCGGAGACCCAGTACTTC. This codes for CASSPSGSGAETQYF. Full variable domain (remainder filled in from reference TRBV7-3 and TRBJ2-5): GAGVSQTPSNKVTEKGKYVELRCDPISGHTALYWYRQSLGQGPEFLIYFQGTGAADDSGLPNDRFFAVRPEGSVSTLKIQRTERGDSAVYLCASSPSGSGAETQYFGPGTRLLVL.

This chain joins TRBV4-3 and TRBJ1-1, with unresolved D. This CDR3 has 14 amino acids. Germline CDR1 LGHNA, CDR2 YSLEER. The V and J ends lost 3 bases and 3 bases respectively, with 11 bases between them. The CDR3 protein is CASSQALIHTEAFF. CDR3 nucleotide sequence: TGCGCCAGCAGCCAGGCTCTGATTCACACTGAAGCTTTCTTT.

This clonotype was detected ten times or more. The J gene is TRBJ2-3, the V gene TRBV28, with D maybe TRBD1 (5 bases). CDR3 length equals 15 residues. Looked up from germline, CDR1 is MDHEN and CDR2 is SYDVKM. V was cut by 2 bases and J by 1 base, with 10 bases left in between. CDR3 bases: TGTGCCAGCAGTTTACCAACAGGACGCACAGATACGCAGTATTTT. This translates into CASSLPTGRTDTQYF.

The chain couples TRBV5-1 to TRBJ2-7; 10 positions agree with TRBD1. V shed 2 bases, J shed 3 bases, and the junction held 5 bases outside the gene matches. Germline CDR1 is SGHRS and CDR2 is YFSETQ. The length of the CDR3 is 15 residues. This CDR3 reads CASSFHRTGGYEQYF. CDR3 nucleotides: TGCGCCAGCAGCTTCCATCGGACAGGGGGCTACGAGCAGTACTTC. The full variable domain, with the rest looked up from reference TRBV5-1 and TRBJ2-7, is KAGVTQTPRYLIKTRGQQVTLSCSPISGHRSVSWYQQTPGQGLQFLFEYFSETQRNKGNFPGRFSGRQFSNSRSEMNVSTLELGDSALYLCASSFHRTGGYEQYFGPGTRLTVT.

J is TRBJ2-7 and V is TRBV12-3 or TRBV12-4; D is perhaps TRBD1 or TRBD2 (6 bases each). The germline V and J ends were trimmed by 8 bases and 3 bases, with 20 bases remaining between them. The CDR3 runs 15 residues. The CDR3 loop is CASAPGAGTYYEQYF. The CDR3 DNA follows: TGTGCCAGCGCGCCAGGGGCGGGGACCTACTACGAGCAGTACTTC.

This clonotype was picked up a small number of times. The chain recombines TRBV15 with TRBJ1-2; no reliable D call. This CDR3 is built from 14 residues. Trimming removed 0 bases from V and 3 bases from J, with 8 bases in between. The germline CDR1 and CDR2 sequences are LNHNV and YYDKDF (reference sequence). The CDR3 protein is CATSRDPEYYGYTF. The CDR3 bases are TGTGCCACCAGCAGAGACCCAGAGTACTATGGCTACACCTTC.

This clonotype was seen a handful of times. The rearrangement joins TRBV6-6 to TRBJ2-5; tentatively, D is TRBD1 (5 bases). This CDR3 contains 13 residues. The V gene's germline CDR1 is MNHNY and CDR2 SVGAGI (reference sequence). Trimming took 5 bases from V and 0 from J, leaving 7 bases between them. In DNA form, the CDR3 reads TGTGCCAGCAGTGGGGCGTACCAAGAGACCCAGTACTTC. Protein sequence: CASSGAYQETQYF.

The rearrangement links TRBV6-6 to TRBJ1-2, with a weak D call TRBD1 (6 bases). Germline loops: CDR1 MNHNY, CDR2 SVGAGI (reference sequence). Trimming took off 0 bases at V and 2 bases at J, with 10 bases between the two ends. The CDR3 length is 15 residues. CDR3 sequence reads: CASSYSTGDNYGYTF. The CDR3 DNA follows: TGTGCCAGCAGTTACTCGACAGGAGACAACTATGGCTACACCTTC.

A remark on this clonotype: Compared with germline, one end of the junction differs, possibly owing to a read error. The chain links TRBV7-7 to TRBJ2-5; the D is unclear. The CDR3 covers 13 residues. CDR1 and CDR2 from the germline V gene are SSHAT and FNYEAQ (reference sequence). The CDR3 here is CASSLATQETQYF. DNA of the CDR3: TGTGCTAGCAGCTTGGCTACCCAAGAGACCCAGTACTTC.

This clonotype was seen a handful of times. The rearrangement links TRBV5-1 to TRBJ2-5, with 11 bases fitting TRBD2. Germline V CDR1 and CDR2: SGHRS, YFSETQ. The CDR3 totals 15 residues. V trimming: 6 bases; J trimming: 0 bases; junction bases outside the gene matches: 4. DNA of the CDR3: TGCGCCAGCACTCGACTAGCGGGGAACCAAGAGACCCAGTACTTC. It yields the protein CASTRLAGNQETQYF.

V usage is TRBV6-5 and J usage is TRBJ2-5; D is perhaps TRBD1 or TRBD2 (5 bases each). There are 14 residues in the CDR3. V was cut by 6 bases and J by 2 bases, with 13 bases left in between. Germline V gene lookup returns CDR1 MNHEY and CDR2 SVGAGI. CDR3 protein: CASSDRGPQETQYF. The DNA for the CDR3 is TGTGCCAGCAGCGATAGGGGACCGCAAGAGACCCAGTACTTC.

This clonotype was detected only a few times. V usage is TRBV12-3 or TRBV12-4 and J usage is TRBJ2-4, with TRBD1 matching over 9 bases. V dropped 6 bases and J dropped 9; count of bases not matched to a gene: 6. The CDR3 contains 13 residues. The CDR3 sequence is CASSPDRGSIQYF. In nucleotides, the CDR3 is TGTGCCAGCAGCCCGGACAGGGGAAGCATTCAGTACTTC.